This record looks at one TCR beta chain sequence and its context. The antigen it binds to is not known. No much larger clone exists at a distance of one base, and base qualities are not known. V is pruned by 0 bases and J by 1 base, leaving 4 bases of the junction without a gene match. From the cysteine through the phenylalanine, the CDR3 covers 16 amino acids. Kept here is only the CDR3 DNA, which spans 48 bases and is read in frame from base 1. As encoded in the germline V gene, CDR1 is LGHNA while CDR2 is YNFKEQ. This record belongs to a study of blood T cell repertoires in COVID-19 (dated by TCRdb to 2018 to 2020). A note on the overall study: The collaborator samples originated in the United States, Italy and Spain and spanned the acute and convalescent phases of COVID-19. The prospective study material was composed of cDNA or gDNA derived from T cells, B-cell-depleted T cells, or PBMCs. Subjects who had been exposed to COVID-19, were actively infected with it, or had recovered from it provided the deeply sampled blood TCRbeta repertoires that made up the dataset. The repertoires were released in a freely available public database meant as a resource for research on the immune response to SARS-CoV-2. Samples came from the ongoing ImmuneRACE study (first 160 participants) plus 1,254 subjects from 6 global collaborators. Sample metadata almost always included a de-identified subject ID, COVID-19 status, age in years and sex. Where available, HLA class I and class II types were obtained from metadata supplied by the sample provider rather than from assay-based typing. Study-wide findings and limitations: The quantity of clinical and demographic metadata differed by source and by participant and was supplied without curation.

The immunoSEQ Assay, a bias-controlled multiplex PCR, was used to amplify TCRbeta CDR3 regions from genomic DNA. Turning to the authors' computational methods: Nucleated cell counts per sample were estimated from amplification of reference gene primers within the assay. To quantify the absolute abundance of each unique TCRbeta CDR3 rearrangement, sequence reads were collapsed and filtered. For each sample, productive Simpson clonality was calculated as the square root of Simpson's diversity index across productive rearrangements. TCRdb's version of the immuneACCESS table is confined to in-frame rearrangements and falls short of the full clone set. An unresolved V gene accounts for under half of the shortfall where checked; the remainder is of unknown origin. That table furnishes V, J and clone size, whereas the DNA furnished D and trimming. This sample is represented by 310,000 or so clones; approximately 84% of them were singletons. The top ten hold approximately 2% of the sample.

A second Seattle source provided samples from volunteer blood donors who had recovered from COVID-19. Collaborating institutions collected whole blood in K2EDTA tubes following their own protocols. For TCRbeta analysis, collaborators shipped samples in one of three forms: frozen whole blood, isolated PBMCs, or DNA extracted from either of those sample types. This receptor was identified in a woman aged 30 to 39 who had recovered from COVID-19. In this chain, TRBV4-2 is recombined with TRBJ1-1, with 8 middle bases fitting TRBD1. Material: peripheral blood. The CDR3 sequence is CASSQELGTGNTEAFF. The nucleotide sequence is TGTGCCAGCAGCCAAGAATTGGGGACAGGGAACACTGAAGCTTTCTTT.